This TCR beta chain came from a study of blood T cell repertoires in COVID-19. Study summary: PBMCs, B-cell-depleted T cells, or T cells provided the cDNA or gDNA that made up the material.

TCRdb's copy holds only in-frame clones and misses some; the assay was immunoSEQ multiplex PCR. The sample holds some 200,000 clones, around 91% seen once. Germline loops: CDR1 DFQATT, CDR2 SNEGSKA (reference sequence). This CDR3 region has 17 residues. Losses at the gene ends were 3 bases for V and 1 base for J; bases not matched to a gene: 11. Donors of Cohort 3 who recovered were those that had two negative PCRs, clearance, or symptom resolution. The V gene is TRBV20-1, the J gene TRBJ2-7; 11 bases are a match to TRBD2. The material sequenced was PBMCs or T cells enriched from blood (not recorded which). The clonotype comes from a woman between 18 and 30 years old who had recovered from COVID-19. The CDR3 spells CSASSAFRTSGSYEQYF. In nucleotides, the CDR3 is TGCAGTGCTAGTAGCGCGTTCAGGACTAGCGGGTCCTACGAGCAGTACTTC.